The entry below gives a single T cell receptor (beta chain) sequence along with its context. The antigen is unknown. The CDR3 loop spans 16 amino acids. Germline CDR1 and CDR2: MGHRA and YSYEKL. The J segment lost 2 bases and the V segment lost 4 bases, leaving 5 bases of the junction unmatched. This entry comes from a study of Graves' ophthalmopathy and Graves' hyperthyroidism. General study points: Most expanded clonotypes in thyroid above 0.001 frequency also showed up in blood.

Investigators amplified TCR beta CDR3 regions from RNA transcripts. A first-round RT-PCR used HTBI primers, followed by a second-round multiplex PCR. Each CDR3 protein is one row after TCRdb ran MiXCR on the multiplex PCR reads. The table shows roughly 420,000 distinct CDR3 sequences, with roughly 21% occurring only once. People with hyperthyroidism were aged 18 to 65 and newly diagnosed, under 2 months' duration. PBMCs had their origin in fresh peripheral blood (10 ml). The TCR comes from a young woman with stable Graves' hyperthyroidism. Sequenced sample: peripheral blood. The chain is built from TRBV4-1 and TRBJ2-2; 9 nucleotides line up with TRBD2. Here the CDR3 reads CASSLPSGVNTGELFF. CDR3 nucleotide sequence: TGCGCCAGCAGCCTGCCTAGCGGGGTTAACACCGGGGAGCTGTTTTTT.